The present T cell receptor beta chain was sequenced within a study of OX40 agonist ivuxolimab in advanced cancers. In its sample, this clone was seen a few times. Within the sample, other DNA sequences also encode this same CDR3. Clones were read by immunoSEQ multiplex PCR, and TCRdb kept only the in-frame ones, dropping some. The sample records approximately 14,000 clones, under 85% being singletons. Germline V gene lookup returns CDR1 MNHNS and CDR2 SASEGT. CDR3 length: 17 residues. J was trimmed by 0 bases and V by 0 bases; bases with no gene match: 2. The sample was CD4+ or CD8+ T cells sorted from blood, taken in a trial of the OX40 agonist ivuxolimab. This clonotype was sampled from an adult with an advanced solid tumor such as melanoma, head and neck, liver or kidney cancer. This sequence joins TRBV6-1 and TRBJ2-3; 11 bases are a match to TRBD2. The CDR3 here is CASSEALAGGSTDTQYF. In nucleotides, the CDR3 is TGTGCCAGCAGTGAAGCGCTAGCGGGAGGAAGCACAGATACGCAGTATTTT.